This TCR beta chain was identified during a study of persistence of HIV-infected CD4 T cells. Study background: CD4+ T cells responding to CMV or HIV-1 Gag were isolated. General study findings and limits: CMV- and Gag-responding cells had lower TCRbeta richness than CD3/CD28-responding cells.

This clone was seen a single time. Its antigen is not identified. CDR3 length: 12 amino acids. The V gene's germline CDR1 is KGHSH and CDR2 LQKENI. V was cut by 5 bases and J by 5 bases, with 9 bases left in between. The libraries were made with immunoSEQ version 4 in survey mode. Method: immunoSEQ multiplex PCR; TCRdb's copy keeps in-frame clones and lacks some. The sample lists approximately 34,000 clones, 75% to 85% occurring once. The stimulus was an HIV-1 Gag 15-mer peptide pool, about 1 ug/peptide/mL. CD40L/CD69 double-negative CD45RO-high memory CD4+ T cells were collected. Donors had CD4+ T cell counts above 400 cells/uL and were CMV-seropositive.

This chain uses TRBV18 with TRBJ2-5; D gene uncertain. Sequencing was performed on CD4+ T cells sorted from PBMCs after approximately 19-hour stimulation, taken from a patient who received antiretroviral therapy. The sequence was collected from an adult woman with HIV who was CMV-seropositive. The chain's CDR3 is CASSGPRETQYF. CDR3 in DNA: TGTGCCAGCTCAGGACCGCGGGAGACCCAGTACTTC.